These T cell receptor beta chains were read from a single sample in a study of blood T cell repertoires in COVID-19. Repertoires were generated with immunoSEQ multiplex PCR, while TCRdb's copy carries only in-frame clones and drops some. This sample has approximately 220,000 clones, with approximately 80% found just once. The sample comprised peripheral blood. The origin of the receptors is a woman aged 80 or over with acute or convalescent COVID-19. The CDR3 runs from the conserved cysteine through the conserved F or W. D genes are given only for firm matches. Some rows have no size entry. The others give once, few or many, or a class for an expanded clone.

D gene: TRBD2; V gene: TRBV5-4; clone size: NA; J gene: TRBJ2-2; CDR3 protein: CASSLEGLAGPNTGELFF; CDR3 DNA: TGTGCCAGCAGCTTGGAGGGGCTAGCGGGTCCGAACACCGGGGAGCTGTTTTTT
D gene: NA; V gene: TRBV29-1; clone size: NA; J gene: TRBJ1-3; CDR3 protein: CSTYGGGDSGNTIYF; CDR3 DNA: TGCAGCACCTATGGAGGCGGAGACTCTGGAAACACCATATATTTT
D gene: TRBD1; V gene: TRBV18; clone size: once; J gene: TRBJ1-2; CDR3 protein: CASSSTGTGDNYGYTF; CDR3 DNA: TGTGCCAGCTCGTCAACCGGGACAGGGGACAACTATGGCTACACCTTC
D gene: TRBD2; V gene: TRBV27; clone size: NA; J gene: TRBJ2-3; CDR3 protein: CASSRGGAADTQYF; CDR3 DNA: TGTGCCAGCAGCCGCGGGGGGGCAGCGGATACGCAGTATTTT
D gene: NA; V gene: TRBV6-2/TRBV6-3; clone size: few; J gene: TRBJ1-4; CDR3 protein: CASSSSQTGLMRKLFF; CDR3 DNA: TGTGCCAGCAGTTCCTCTCAGACGGGATTAATGAGGAAACTGTTTTTT
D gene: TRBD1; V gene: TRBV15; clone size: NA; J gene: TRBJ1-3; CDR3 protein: CATQPGTAGNTIYF; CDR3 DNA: TGTGCCACCCAACCCGGGACAGCTGGAAACACCATATATTTT
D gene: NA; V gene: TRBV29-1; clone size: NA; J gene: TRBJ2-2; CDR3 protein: CSGSTGRWNTGELFF; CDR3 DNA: TGCAGCGGCTCGACAGGAAGGTGGAACACCGGGGAGCTGTTTTTT
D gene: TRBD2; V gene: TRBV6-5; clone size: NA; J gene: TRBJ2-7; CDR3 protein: CASSYSSGRVYEQYF; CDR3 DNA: TGTGCCAGCAGTTACTCTAGCGGGAGGGTCTACGAGCAGTACTTC
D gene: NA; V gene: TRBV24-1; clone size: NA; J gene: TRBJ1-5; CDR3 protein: CATSDTEIQPQHF; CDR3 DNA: TGTGCCACCAGTGACACAGAAATTCAGCCCCAGCATTTT
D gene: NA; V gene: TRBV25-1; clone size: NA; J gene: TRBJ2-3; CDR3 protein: CASSELGTDTQYF; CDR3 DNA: TGTGCCAGCAGTGAACTCGGCACAGATACGCAGTATTTT
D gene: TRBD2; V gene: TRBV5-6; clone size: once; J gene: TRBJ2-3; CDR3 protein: CASSLRLAGGTDTQYF; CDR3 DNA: TGTGCCAGCAGCCTTCGACTAGCGGGGGGCACAGATACGCAGTATTTT
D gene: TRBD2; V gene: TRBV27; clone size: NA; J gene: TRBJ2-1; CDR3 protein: CASSLGTSGYNEQFF; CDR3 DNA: TGTGCCAGCAGTCTAGGGACTAGCGGATACAATGAGCAGTTCTTC
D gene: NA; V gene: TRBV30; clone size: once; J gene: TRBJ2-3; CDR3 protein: CAWNKASLWTDTQYF; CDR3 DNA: TGTGCCTGGAATAAGGCTAGCTTATGGACAGATACGCAGTATTTT
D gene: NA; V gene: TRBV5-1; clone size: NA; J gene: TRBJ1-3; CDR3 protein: CASSLGGLGNTIYF; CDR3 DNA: TGCGCCAGCAGCTTGGGAGGGCTCGGAAACACCATATATTTT
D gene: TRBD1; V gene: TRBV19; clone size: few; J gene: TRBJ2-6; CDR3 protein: CASGRQGPSGANVLTF; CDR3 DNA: TGTGCCAGTGGGAGACAGGGCCCCTCTGGGGCCAACGTCCTGACTTTC
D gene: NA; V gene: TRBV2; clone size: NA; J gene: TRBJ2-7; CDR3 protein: CASIQASYEQYF; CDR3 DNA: TGTGCCAGCATACAGGCCTCCTACGAGCAGTACTTC
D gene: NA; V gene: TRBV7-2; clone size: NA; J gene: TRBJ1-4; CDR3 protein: CASSPPGSGLNEKLFF; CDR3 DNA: TGTGCCAGCAGCCCTCCCGGTTCAGGCCTTAATGAAAAACTGTTTTTT
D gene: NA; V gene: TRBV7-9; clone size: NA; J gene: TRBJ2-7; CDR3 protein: CASTRTEQGEQYF; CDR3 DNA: TGTGCCAGCACCCGGACTGAGCAGGGGGAGCAGTACTTC
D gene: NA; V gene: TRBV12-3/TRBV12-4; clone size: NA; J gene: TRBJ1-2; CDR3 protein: CASTLDRGSGYTF; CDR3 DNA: TGTGCCAGCACCTTAGATCGGGGGTCGGGCTACACCTTC
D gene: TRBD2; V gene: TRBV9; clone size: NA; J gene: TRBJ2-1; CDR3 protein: CASSVQGLAGEYNEQFF; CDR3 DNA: TGTGCCAGCAGCGTCCAAGGACTAGCGGGGGAATACAATGAGCAGTTCTTC
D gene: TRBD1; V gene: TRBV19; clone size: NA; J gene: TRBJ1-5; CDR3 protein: CASSIPGQGRGQPQHF; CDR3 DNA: TGTGCCAGTAGTATACCGGGACAGGGAAGAGGACAGCCCCAGCATTTT
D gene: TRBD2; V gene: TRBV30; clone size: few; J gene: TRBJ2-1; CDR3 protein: CAWSPRLAGVMEQFF; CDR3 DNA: TGTGCCTGGAGTCCCCGACTAGCGGGAGTGATGGAGCAGTTCTTC
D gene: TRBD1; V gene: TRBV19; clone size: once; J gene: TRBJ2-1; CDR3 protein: CASSKPGQVNNEQFF; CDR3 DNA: TGTGCCAGTAGTAAGCCGGGACAGGTGAACAATGAGCAGTTCTTC
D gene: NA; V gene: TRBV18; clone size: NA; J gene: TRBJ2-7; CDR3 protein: CASSQLAYEQYF; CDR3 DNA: TGTGCCAGCTCGCAACTAGCCTACGAGCAGTACTTC
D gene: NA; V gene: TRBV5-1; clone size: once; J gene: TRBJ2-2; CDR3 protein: CASSLTASNTGELFF; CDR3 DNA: TGCGCCAGCAGCTTGACAGCTAGCAACACCGGGGAGCTGTTTTTT
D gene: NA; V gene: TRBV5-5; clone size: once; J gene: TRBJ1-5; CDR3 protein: CASSLDRAYQPQHF; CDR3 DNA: TGTGCCAGCAGCTTGGACAGGGCTTATCAGCCCCAGCATTTT
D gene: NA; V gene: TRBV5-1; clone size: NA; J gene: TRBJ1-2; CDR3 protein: CASSLESGGRLVGYTF; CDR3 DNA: TGCGCCAGCAGCTTGGAGTCGGGGGGGCGCTTAGTTGGCTACACCTTC
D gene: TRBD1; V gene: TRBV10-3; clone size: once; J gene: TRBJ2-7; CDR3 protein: CAISEFRDRVNEQYF; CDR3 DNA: TGTGCCATCAGTGAGTTTCGAGACAGGGTGAACGAGCAGTACTTC
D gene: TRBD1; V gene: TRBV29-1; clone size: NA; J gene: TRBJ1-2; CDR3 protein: CSVRRDREYGYTF; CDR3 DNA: TGCAGCGTACGTAGGGACAGAGAATATGGCTACACCTTC
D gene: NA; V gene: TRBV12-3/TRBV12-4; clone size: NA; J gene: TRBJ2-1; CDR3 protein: CASSLGVEQFF; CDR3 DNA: TGTGCCAGCAGCCTAGGGGTTGAGCAGTTCTTC
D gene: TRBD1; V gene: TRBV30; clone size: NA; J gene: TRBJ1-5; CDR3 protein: CAWSAGRTGQGQPQHF; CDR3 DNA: TGTGCCTGGAGTGCCGGGCGGACAGGGCAAGGGCAGCCCCAGCATTTT
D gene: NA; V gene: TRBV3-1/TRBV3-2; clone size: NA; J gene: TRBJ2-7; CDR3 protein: CASSQDLPSYEQYF; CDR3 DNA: TGTGCCAGCAGCCAAGATCTCCCTTCCTACGAGCAGTACTTC
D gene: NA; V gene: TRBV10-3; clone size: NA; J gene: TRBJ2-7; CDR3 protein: CAISDTTGEQYF; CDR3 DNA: TGTGCCATCAGTGACACCACAGGGGAGCAGTACTTC
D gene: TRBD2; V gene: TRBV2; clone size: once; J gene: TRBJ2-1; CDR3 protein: CASNGLAGVGQFF; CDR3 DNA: TGTGCCAGCAACGGACTAGCGGGAGTCGGGCAGTTCTTC
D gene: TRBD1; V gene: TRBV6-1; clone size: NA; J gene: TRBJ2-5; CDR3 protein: CASSEGPGGIETQYF; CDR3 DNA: TGTGCCAGCAGTGAAGGGCCAGGGGGCATAGAGACCCAGTACTTC
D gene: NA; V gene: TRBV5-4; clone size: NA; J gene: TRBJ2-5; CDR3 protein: CASSLGLVEETQYF; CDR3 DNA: TGTGCCAGCAGCTTGGGACTAGTAGAAGAGACCCAGTACTTC
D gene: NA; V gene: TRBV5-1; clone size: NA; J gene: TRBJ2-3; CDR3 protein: CASSLALSGDTQYF; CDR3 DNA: TGCGCCAGCAGCTTGGCGCTCTCGGGAGATACGCAGTATTTT
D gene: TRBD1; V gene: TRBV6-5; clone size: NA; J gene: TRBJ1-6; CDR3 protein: CASSYGQGNSPLHF; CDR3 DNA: TGTGCCAGCAGTTACGGACAGGGGAATTCACCCCTCCACTTT